This TCR beta chain comes out of a study of cytomegalovirus exposure and HLA in healthy donors. The study, taken as a whole, reports: Later analysis demonstrated an association between a missense DCLRE1C variant and TCR beta V- and J-gene trimming.

The PCR had 60 Vbeta and 13 Jbeta primers. Using immunoSEQ multiplex PCR, the repertoire was profiled, and TCRdb retains in-frame clones only, with some absent. The table has approximately 190,000 clones, 75% to 85% seen once. This clone has only a few counts. Its antigen remains unknown. V shed 5 bases and J shed 6 bases, with 10 bases lying between them. CDR1 and CDR2 from the germline V gene are SEHNR and FQNEAQ (reference sequence). The CDR3 is made up of 12 amino acids. This sequence originates from a woman in her 30s in good health and CMV-seropositive. Sequenced input: PBMCs. The genes are TRBV7-9 and TRBJ1-2; D is uncertain. CDR3 in amino acids: CASSPLHDGYTF. The CDR3 DNA reads as TGTGCCAGCAGCCCACTCCACGATGGCTACACCTTC.